The 2 T cell receptor beta chains below were found in one sample sequenced in a study of shared clonotypes between healthy human individuals. Measured with immunoSEQ multiplex PCR; TCRdb has only the in-frame clones, and not every one. The sample records over a million clones, 75% to 85% being singletons. The sequenced sample was memory CD4+ T cells from PBMCs. Subset of the sample: CD45RA-negative fraction. These receptors came from a man in his late teens or twenties in good health. Some clones in this sample may be carry-over from other donors' samples.

The chain recombines TRBV5-4 with TRBJ2-3; the match to TRBD2 covers 14 bases. The germline V gene encodes CDR1 SGHNT and CDR2 YYREEE (reference sequence). The CDR3 sequence is 16 residues long. V gave up 4 bases and J gave up 1 base; unmatched junction bases: 2. CDR3 DNA: TGTGCCAGCAGCGCGACTAGCGGGAGGGGCACAGATACGCAGTATTTT. Translation: CASSATSGRGTDTQYF.

The V and J genes are TRBV27 and TRBJ1-2, with D maybe TRBD1 (6 bases). Germline loops: CDR1 MNHEY, CDR2 SMNVEV (reference sequence). Trimming left V 5 bases short and J 7 bases short, with 14 bases between. The CDR3 runs 13 residues. CDR3 loop: CASSRNTGSGYTF. CDR3 nucleotide sequence: TGTGCCAGCAGTAGAAATACAGGGAGTGGCTACACCTTC.